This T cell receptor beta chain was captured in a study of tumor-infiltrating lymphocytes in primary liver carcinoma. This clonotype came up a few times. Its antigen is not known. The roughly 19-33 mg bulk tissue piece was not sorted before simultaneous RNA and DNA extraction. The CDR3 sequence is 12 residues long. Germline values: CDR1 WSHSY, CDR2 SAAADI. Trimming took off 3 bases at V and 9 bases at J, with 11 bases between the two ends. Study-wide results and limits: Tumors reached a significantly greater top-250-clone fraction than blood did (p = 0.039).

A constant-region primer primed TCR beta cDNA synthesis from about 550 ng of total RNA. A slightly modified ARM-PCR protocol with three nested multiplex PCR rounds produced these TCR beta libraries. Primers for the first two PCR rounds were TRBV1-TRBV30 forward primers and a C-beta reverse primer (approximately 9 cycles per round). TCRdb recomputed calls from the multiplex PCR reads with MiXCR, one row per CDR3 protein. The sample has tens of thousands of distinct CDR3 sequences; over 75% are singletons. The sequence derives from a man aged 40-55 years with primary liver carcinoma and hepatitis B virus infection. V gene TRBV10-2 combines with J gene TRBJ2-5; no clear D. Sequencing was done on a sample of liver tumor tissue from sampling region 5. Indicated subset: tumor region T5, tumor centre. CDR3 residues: CASSDPKDAQYF. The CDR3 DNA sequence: TGCGCCAGCAGTGACCCTAAAGATGCCCAGTACTTC.